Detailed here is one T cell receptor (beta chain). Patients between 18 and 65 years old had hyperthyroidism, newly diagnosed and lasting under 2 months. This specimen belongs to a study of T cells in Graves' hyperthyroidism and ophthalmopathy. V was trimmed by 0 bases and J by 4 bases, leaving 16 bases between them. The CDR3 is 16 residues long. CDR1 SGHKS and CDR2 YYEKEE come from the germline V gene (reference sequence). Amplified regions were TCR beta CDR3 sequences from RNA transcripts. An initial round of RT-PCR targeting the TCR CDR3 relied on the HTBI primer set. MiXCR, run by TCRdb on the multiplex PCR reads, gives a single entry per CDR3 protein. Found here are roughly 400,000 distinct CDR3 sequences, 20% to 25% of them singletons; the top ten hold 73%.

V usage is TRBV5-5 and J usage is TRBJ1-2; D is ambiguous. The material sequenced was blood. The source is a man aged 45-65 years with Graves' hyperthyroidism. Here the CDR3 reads CASSLGMIQISYGYTF. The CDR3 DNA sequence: TGTGCCAGCAGCTTGGGGATGATACAGATATCCTATGGCTACACCTTC.